The 7 T cell receptor beta chains reported below all come from one sample, sequenced in a study of cytomegalovirus exposure and HLA in healthy donors. 13 Jbeta primers and 60 Vbeta primers were used for the PCR. Produced via immunoSEQ multiplex PCR; TCRdb's table is partial and in-frame only. The sample includes about 82,000 clones, approximately 90% of them seen just once. Sequenced material: PBMCs. All receptors derive from a man younger than 30 in good health and CMV-seronegative.

The chain uses TRBV19 and TRBJ2-5; D possibly corresponds to TRBD2 (5 bases). The germline V gene encodes CDR1 LNHDA and CDR2 SQIVND (reference sequence). Trimming cost V 0 bases and J 5 bases, with 13 bases left between them. There are 15 residues in the CDR3. CDR3 residues: CASSIDSGSQETQYF. CDR3 in DNA: TGTGCCAGTAGTATAGATTCGGGGAGTCAGGAGACCCAGTACTTC.

For the CDR3, the DNA is TGTGCCAGCAGTTACAGGCGACAGCCCAACTACGAGCAGTACTTC. Its protein product is CASSYRRQPNYEQYF. The chain couples TRBV6-4 to TRBJ2-7; D may be TRBD1 (5 bases). The germline V gene has CDR1 MRHNA and CDR2 SNTAGT. The CDR3 runs 15 residues. V shed 5 bases and J shed 3 bases, with 17 bases lying between them.

V gene TRBV28 combines with J gene TRBJ2-2; 8 nucleotides line up with TRBD1. Germline CDR1 and CDR2: MDHEN and SYDVKM. The CDR3 has 17 residues. V was clipped by 5 bases and J by 7 bases; unmatched bases: 15. The CDR3 DNA is TGTGCCAGCAGTCCCCATACCAGGACAGGGTACGACGGGGAGCTGTTTTTT. Protein: CASSPHTRTGYDGELFF.

This clone was detected only a few times. The chain joins TRBV15 to TRBJ2-7; possible D gene TRBD1, 6 bases. From germline, CDR1 is LNHNV and CDR2 YYDKDF (reference sequence). Trimming pared 8 bases from V and 0 bases from J, leaving 14 bases between. CDR3 length: 14 residues. CDR3 coding DNA: TGTGCCACCGCCTCAAGGGGGTCCTCCTACGAGCAGTACTTC. It encodes CATASRGSSYEQYF.

CDR3 in amino acids: CASSLSQGAGAEAFF. CDR3 nucleotides: TGCGCCAGCAGCCTATCACAGGGGGCAGGGGCTGAAGCTTTCTTT. This chain links TRBV5-1 with TRBJ1-1; TRBD1 matches 9 bases. CDR1 and CDR2 from the germline V gene are SGHRS and YFSETQ. The CDR3 has 15 amino acids. J was trimmed by 6 bases and V by 4 bases; bases with no gene match: 10.

Here the CDR3 reads CASSQDHAGGAFF. CDR3 DNA: TGTGCCAGCAGCCAAGACCATGCCGGCGGAGCTTTCTTT. The V gene is TRBV4-2, the J gene TRBJ1-1; D not certain. Germline loops: CDR1 LGHNA, CDR2 YNFKEQ. The CDR3 covers 13 residues. Trimming took off 0 bases at V and 10 bases at J, with 12 bases between the two ends.

The rearrangement joins TRBV20-1 to TRBJ2-7; tentatively, D is TRBD2 (5 bases). The CDR3 contains 11 residues. Germline V lookup: CDR1 DFQATT, CDR2 SNEGSKA (reference sequence). V lost 3 bases to trimming and J lost 5 bases, with 8 bases between them. The CDR3, as DNA: TGCAGTGCTAGCCTAGCCCACGAGCAGTACTTC. As protein: CSASLAHEQYF.